The 16 T cell receptor beta chains presented below share a single source sample, sequenced in a study of blood T cell repertoires in COVID-19. Assay used: immunoSEQ multiplex PCR; TCRdb lists only in-frame clones, some missing. The data contain approximately 57,000 clones, approximately 87% of them singletons. What was sequenced was peripheral blood. These receptors all come from a man aged 50 to 60 with acute or convalescent COVID-19.

The CDR3 protein is CASSLFVAGGAREQFF. The CDR3, as DNA: TGTGCCAGCAGCTTATTCGTTGCGGGGGGGGCCCGTGAGCAGTTCTTC. The chain joins TRBV7-9 to TRBJ2-1; 9 bases are shared with TRBD2. V shed 2 bases and J 9 bases; nucleotides not matched to a gene: 11. The germline gives CDR1 SEHNR, CDR2 FQNEAQ (reference sequence). There are 16 residues in the CDR3.

The V and J genes are TRBV5-1 and TRBJ1-4; maybe TRBD1 (5 bases). The CDR3 is made up of 14 amino acids. Trimming shortened V by 4 bases and J by 2 bases, and 9 bases separated the two germline ends. The germline V gene has CDR1 SGHRS and CDR2 YFSETQ. The CDR3 sequence: CASSVRGTNEKLFF. DNA of the CDR3: TGCGCCAGCAGCGTAAGGGGCACTAATGAAAAACTGTTTTTT. Full variable domain (missing parts from reference TRBV5-1 and TRBJ1-4): KAGVTQTPRYLIKTRGQQVTLSCSPISGHRSVSWYQQTPGQGLQFLFEYFSETQRNKGNFPGRFSGRQFSNSRSEMNVSTLELGDSALYLCASSVRGTNEKLFFGSGTQLSVL.

The chain carries TRBV6-2 or TRBV6-3 and TRBJ2-1; 13 bases are shared with TRBD2. V lost 6 bases, J lost 11 bases, and 13 bases stayed unmatched. Germline values: CDR1 MNHEY, CDR2 SVGEGT. The CDR3 spans 16 residues. CDR3 region: CASSLGLAGAQDKQFF. CDR3 bases: TGTGCCAGCAGCCTAGGACTAGCGGGAGCCCAAGATAAGCAGTTCTTC.

The rearrangement links TRBV4-2 to TRBJ1-1, with a weak D call TRBD1 (5 bases). Germline CDR1 LGHNA, CDR2 YNFKEQ. The CDR3 sequence is 15 residues long. The V gene lost 0 bases and the J gene lost 5 bases, with 13 bases spanning the gap. Written as DNA, the CDR3 is TGTGCCAGCAGCCAAGATCGCCAGGGAGGGACTGAAGCTTTCTTT. Translating it yields CASSQDRQGGTEAFF.

The sample holds one count of this clone. The chain uses TRBV4-2 and TRBJ1-1, with a tentative D call TRBD1 (6 bases). Trimming took off 1 base at V and 8 bases at J, with 17 bases between the two ends. Germline lookup yields CDR1 LGHNA and CDR2 YNFKEQ. The CDR3 runs 15 residues. CDR3 loop: CASSQGDIGRPEAFF. The CDR3 DNA reads as TGTGCCAGCAGCCAAGGGGACATCGGGAGGCCAGAAGCTTTCTTT.

The CDR3 is CASSEVGGLETQYF. CDR3 nucleotides: TGTGCCAGCAGTGAGGTGGGAGGGTTGGAGACCCAGTACTTC. The J gene is TRBJ2-5, the V gene TRBV6-1, with 7 positions matching TRBD2. Germline loops: CDR1 MNHNS, CDR2 SASEGT. This CDR3 has 14 amino acids. The J segment lost 5 bases and the V segment lost 3 bases, leaving 6 bases of the junction unmatched.

The rearrangement links TRBV10-1 to TRBJ2-7; D possibly corresponds to TRBD2 (5 bases). V was pared by 0 bases and J by 4 bases, with 13 bases between. Germline CDR1 is WNHNN and CDR2 is SYGVQD (reference sequence). This CDR3 contains 15 residues. CDR3 sequence: CASSESRARRYEQYF. The CDR3 DNA reads TGCGCCAGCAGTGAGTCGAGGGCGCGACGTTACGAGCAGTACTTC.

The chain joins TRBV5-1 to TRBJ2-7, with D possibly matching TRBD2 (6 bases). The CDR3 runs to 14 residues. The V gene lost 1 base and the J gene lost 6 bases, with 14 bases spanning the gap. Germline values: CDR1 SGHRS, CDR2 YFSETQ. The CDR3 protein is CASSLLAGSVEQYF. The CDR3 DNA is TGCGCCAGCAGCTTGTTGGCGGGATCTGTCGAGCAGTACTTC.

V gene TRBV19 combines with J gene TRBJ2-3, with D maybe TRBD1 (6 bases). Trimming took off 10 bases at V and 0 bases at J, with 11 bases between the two ends. The CDR3 is 13 residues long. In germline, CDR1 is LNHDA, CDR2 SQIVND (reference sequence). The CDR3 sequence: CATSGVSTDTQYF. The CDR3 DNA reads as TGTGCCACCTCAGGGGTTAGCACAGATACGCAGTATTTT.

The chain links TRBV6-2 or TRBV6-3 to TRBJ1-1, with a possible D match to TRBD1 (5 bases). The CDR3 runs 17 residues. The V and J ends lost 6 bases and 2 bases respectively, with 22 bases between them. Looked up from germline, CDR1 is MNHEY and CDR2 is SVGEGT. The CDR3 bases are TGTGCCAGCAGGTACGGAGGGGCCGACGTACGAAACACTGAAGCTTTCTTT. It yields the protein CASRYGGADVRNTEAFF.

The table lists this clone with a few counts. The chain's CDR3 is CASSLGLAAYEQYF. DNA of the CDR3: TGTGCCAGCAGCTTAGGGCTAGCGGCCTACGAGCAGTACTTC. V is TRBV7-8 and J is TRBJ2-7; 7 nucleotides match TRBD2. Trimming cost V 1 base and J 2 bases; bases outside gene matches: 2. CDR1 SGHVS and CDR2 FQNEAQ come from the germline V gene. This CDR3 contains 14 residues. The full variable domain, in which reference TRBV7-8 and TRBJ2-7 provide the parts outside the CDR3, is GAGVSQSPRYKVAKRGQDVALRCDPISGHVSLFWYQQALGQGPEFLTYFQNEAQLDKSGLPSDRFFAERPEGSVSTLKIQRTQQEDSAVYLCASSLGLAAYEQYFGPGTRLTVT.

The chain recombines TRBV18 with TRBJ2-2; 8 bases align to TRBD2. This CDR3 has 17 residues. Germline V gene data show CDR1 as KGHSH and CDR2 as LQKENI. The junction had 6 bases not matched to a gene; V was cut back by 3 bases and J by 0 bases. The CDR3 is CASSPVLADTNTGELFF. The CDR3 DNA sequence: TGTGCCAGCTCACCTGTACTAGCGGATACGAACACCGGGGAGCTGTTTTTT.

V and J are TRBV27 and TRBJ2-2; 7 bases are a match to TRBD2. Germline CDR1 is MNHEY and CDR2 is SMNVEV (reference sequence). The CDR3 extends over 15 amino acids. V was pared by 4 bases and J by 1 base, with 3 bases of the junction left unmatched. The CDR3 loop reads CASSWWGGNTGELFF. CDR3 nucleotides: TGTGCCAGCAGTTGGTGGGGGGGGAACACCGGGGAGCTGTTTTTT.

The chain joins TRBV24-1 to TRBJ1-5; D ambiguous. V was clipped by 2 bases and J by 6 bases, with 16 bases between them. The CDR3 spans 16 residues. CDR1 is KGHDR, CDR2 SFDVKD, per germline. CDR3 residues: CATSDSTYASGQPQHF. DNA of the CDR3: TGTGCCACCAGTGATTCGACATACGCGAGCGGTCAGCCCCAGCATTTT.

A word on this clone: Other nucleotide sequences in the sample specify the same CDR3. V and J are TRBV7-2 and TRBJ1-1; no clear D. Trimming removed 3 bases from V and 0 bases from J, with 5 bases in between. The CDR3 is made up of 13 amino acids. Germline CDR1 is SGHTA and CDR2 is FQGNSA. The CDR3 DNA follows: TGTGCCAGCAGCTTTTCGGTGAACACTGAAGCTTTCTTT. This sequence encodes CASSFSVNTEAFF.

This clone appeared once. This chain connects TRBV2 to TRBJ1-5; no definite D call. Germline CDR1 reads SNHLY; CDR2 reads FYNNEI. Trimming took off 5 bases at V and 0 bases at J, with 5 bases between the two ends. This CDR3 region has 13 residues. CDR3 amino acids: CASSSYSNQPQHF. CDR3 nucleotide sequence: TGTGCCAGCAGTTCCTATAGCAATCAGCCCCAGCATTTT.